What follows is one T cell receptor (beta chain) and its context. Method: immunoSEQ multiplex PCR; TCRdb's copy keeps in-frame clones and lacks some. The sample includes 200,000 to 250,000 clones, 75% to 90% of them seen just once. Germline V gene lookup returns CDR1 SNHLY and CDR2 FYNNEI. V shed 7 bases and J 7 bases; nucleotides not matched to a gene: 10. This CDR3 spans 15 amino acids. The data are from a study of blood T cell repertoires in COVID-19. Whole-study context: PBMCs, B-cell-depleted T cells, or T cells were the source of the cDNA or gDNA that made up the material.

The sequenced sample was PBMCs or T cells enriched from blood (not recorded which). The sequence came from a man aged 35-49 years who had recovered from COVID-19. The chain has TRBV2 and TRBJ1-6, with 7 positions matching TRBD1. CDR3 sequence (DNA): TGTGCCAGCATCCGAGATGAGGGGGCGAATTCACCCCTCCACTTT. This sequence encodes CASIRDEGANSPLHF.